Listed below are T cell receptor beta chains from one sample, sequenced in a study of PD-1 blockade in classical Hodgkin lymphoma. Measured with immunoSEQ multiplex PCR; TCRdb has only the in-frame clones, and not every one. The repertoire holds roughly 56,000 clones, more than 70% seen once, with under 6% in the top ten. This material consisted of peripheral blood mononuclear cells (PBMCs), taken before the second cycle of nivolumab. All receptors derive from a human donor with classical Hodgkin lymphoma. The CDR3 runs from the conserved cysteine through the conserved F or W. The D gene is left open where the match is weak. A row's size may be missing; if present it is once, few, many or a size class.

CDR3 DNA	CDR3 protein	J gene	D gene	clone size	V gene
TGTGCCAGCAGTTACACTTACAGGGGGATGAACACTGAAGCTTTCTTT	CASSYTYRGMNTEAFF	TRBJ1-1	TRBD1	-	TRBV6-5
TGCGCCAGCAGCCAAAGCTCACAGGGGGGCGAAAAACTGTTTTTT	CASSQSSQGGEKLFF	TRBJ1-4	TRBD1	-	TRBV5-1
TGTGCCAGCAGCGGATCGGGACTAGTGGGCGATACGCAGTATTTT	CASSGSGLVGDTQYF	TRBJ2-3	TRBD2	-	TRBV7-2
TGCGCCAGCAGCCTGACAGGGGGCAACAACAATGAGCAGTTCTTC	CASSLTGGNNNEQFF	TRBJ2-1	TRBD1	-	TRBV5-1
TGCGCCAGCAGCCCGGGTCCTTGGGGGGCGACTGGAAACACCATATATTTT	CASSPGPWGATGNTIYF	TRBJ1-3	-	-	TRBV4-1
TGTGCCAGCAGCCGGGGTGGGGGGCCGGCTAATGAAAAACTGTTTTTT	CASSRGGGPANEKLFF	TRBJ1-4	-	-	TRBV9
TGCGCCAGCAGCTTGGTGGGGGCCGGGGAGCTGTTTTTT	CASSLVGAGELFF	TRBJ2-2	-	-	TRBV5-1
TGTGCCTGGAGTCTAGCGGGGGCCCCCCAAGATACGCAGTATTTT	CAWSLAGAPQDTQYF	TRBJ2-3	TRBD2	-	TRBV30
TGCGCCAGCAGCCCGGGATCAGGGTCTAATGAAAAACTGTTTTTT	CASSPGSGSNEKLFF	TRBJ1-4	-	-	TRBV5-1
TGTGCCAGCAGTTTCGCTGGGATAGGTAACCAAGAGACCCAGTACTTC	CASSFAGIGNQETQYF	TRBJ2-5	-	once	TRBV27
TGTGCCAGCAGCCAAGAAAGTGCGGGGGGGTGGGAGACCCAGTACTTC	CASSQESAGGWETQYF	TRBJ2-5	TRBD2	-	TRBV4-2
TGTGCCAGCAGCTTAGGCCCGGAGGGGAAGGATGAAAAACTGTTTTTT	CASSLGPEGKDEKLFF	TRBJ1-4	-	-	TRBV13
TGTGCCAGCAGTCCGTCTGAACTAGCGGACGGGGAGCTGTTTTTT	CASSPSELADGELFF	TRBJ2-2	TRBD2	-	TRBV7-8
TGTGCCAGCAGTACTCAAGACGCCAGGGGGTACGAGCAGTACTTC	CASSTQDARGYEQYF	TRBJ2-7	TRBD1	-	TRBV6-7
TGCGCCAGCAGCTTCCAGGGGGACTTAACCTACTCTGGGGCCAACGTCCTGACTTTC	CASSFQGDLTYSGANVLTF	TRBJ2-6	-	-	TRBV5-1
TGCGCCAGCAGCTTGGATGGACAGGTTGTTCAGCCCCAGCATTTT	CASSLDGQVVQPQHF	TRBJ1-5	TRBD1	-	TRBV5-1
TGTGCCAGCAGTTTATCGCCGCGACGGCCGAACACTGAAGCTTTCTTT	CASSLSPRRPNTEAFF	TRBJ1-1	-	-	TRBV27
TGTGCCACCCAAGGACAGGGACCCAATCAGCCCCAGCATTTT	CATQGQGPNQPQHF	TRBJ1-5	TRBD1	-	TRBV19
TGTGCCAGCAGCTTAAGCGGGGAGCCAGGGATCTACGAGCAGTACTTC	CASSLSGEPGIYEQYF	TRBJ2-7	TRBD2	-	TRBV11-2
TGCGCCAGCAGCTTGGTAGCCAGGGCCTACGAGCAGTACTTC	CASSLVARAYEQYF	TRBJ2-7	-	-	TRBV5-1
TGTGCCTGGAGTCGTGAGGGGATTCGCAATCAGCCCCAGCATTTT	CAWSREGIRNQPQHF	TRBJ1-5	-	once	TRBV30
TGTGCCAGCAGCTCGAATCGGAGAGCCGGGGAGCTGTTTTTT	CASSSNRRAGELFF	TRBJ2-2	-	-	TRBV5-4
TGTGCCAGTAGTATATCCACAGATACGCAGTATTTT	CASSISTDTQYF	TRBJ2-3	-	-	TRBV19
TGCGCCAGCAGCTTGGAGGGTTCTCAGCCCCAGCATTTT	CASSLEGSQPQHF	TRBJ1-5	-	-	TRBV5-1
TGTGCCAGCAGCCAGGGCGAGAAAGAGACCCAGTACTTC	CASSQGEKETQYF	TRBJ2-5	-	-	TRBV7-9
TGCGCCAGCAGCGTAACAAAGAACACTGAAGCTTTCTTT	CASSVTKNTEAFF	TRBJ1-1	-	-	TRBV5-1
TGCGCCAGTTATGGTATGGATCAAGAGACCCAGTACTTC	CASYGMDQETQYF	TRBJ2-5	-	-	TRBV5-1
TGTGCCAGCAGTGTTACTGCGGGGGGCCAGGGCACAGATACGCAGTATTTT	CASSVTAGGQGTDTQYF	TRBJ2-3	TRBD2	-	TRBV6-4
TGTGCCAGCAGCATTAAAACATCATTGTACGAGCAGTACTTC	CASSIKTSLYEQYF	TRBJ2-7	-	few	TRBV7-9
TGCGCCAGCAGCGCCCAGGGTGCGGTCCGGAATAATTCACCCCTCCACTTT	CASSAQGAVRNNSPLHF	TRBJ1-6	-	-	TRBV5-1
TGTGCCAGCACGTACGAGGTGGATGGGACTGAAGCTTTCTTT	CASTYEVDGTEAFF	TRBJ1-1	-	-	TRBV5-6
TGCGCCAGCAGCTTGGGTGGGGGCAGGCAGACCCAGTACTTC	CASSLGGGRQTQYF	TRBJ2-5	-	-	TRBV5-1
TGTGCCAGCAGTTTGGTCGGCGACGAGCAGTACTTC	CASSLVGDEQYF	TRBJ2-7	-	-	TRBV27
TGTGCCAGCAGCTTACCGGGACAGGGGAATTCACCCCTCCACTTT	CASSLPGQGNSPLHF	TRBJ1-6	TRBD1	-	TRBV5-4
TGTGCCATCAGTGCCGACAGAGCAACTAATGAAAAACTGTTTTTT	CAISADRATNEKLFF	TRBJ1-4	-	-	TRBV10-3
TGTGCCAGCAGTGTACAAGAAGTTAGCAATCAGCCCCAGCATTTT	CASSVQEVSNQPQHF	TRBJ1-5	-	-	TRBV6-6
TGCGCCAGCAGCTTGGTAGGGATCTCTGGAAACACCATATATTTT	CASSLVGISGNTIYF	TRBJ1-3	-	-	TRBV5-1
TGCGCCAGCAGTCGAGGGGAAGGTACCGGGGAGCTGTTTTTT	CASSRGEGTGELFF	TRBJ2-2	-	-	TRBV5-1
TGTGCCAGCAGTTACTCGGGGAGCAACGAGCAGTACTTC	CASSYSGSNEQYF	TRBJ2-7	-	-	TRBV6-5
TGTGCCAGCACAGACGCAGGGGGCGGGCAGCCCCAGCATTTT	CASTDAGGGQPQHF	TRBJ1-5	TRBD1	once	TRBV7-9
TGTGCCAGCAGGCACGGACCTGTGAAAGAGACCCAGTACTTC	CASRHGPVKETQYF	TRBJ2-5	-	-	TRBV28
TGCGCCAGCAGCCAAGCCGGCGTGGGCGACCAGCCCCAGCATTTT	CASSQAGVGDQPQHF	TRBJ1-5	-	-	TRBV4-1
TGCGCCAGCAGCTTGGGGGCTCAGAGGACTGAAGCTTTCTTT	CASSLGAQRTEAFF	TRBJ1-1	-	-	TRBV5-1
TGTGCCAGCAGCAGTTCAGGGGAAACCGGGGAGCTGTTTTTT	CASSSSGETGELFF	TRBJ2-2	-	few	TRBV7-9
TGCGCCAGCAGTAGGGGCAGTGACTACGAGCAGTACTTC	CASSRGSDYEQYF	TRBJ2-7	-	-	TRBV5-1
TGTGCCAGCAGTGACGGGGGGCCCTCACCCCTCCACTTT	CASSDGGPSPLHF	TRBJ1-6	-	once	TRBV6-4
TGTGCCAGCAGCTCCGCGTGGGGGGCCACAGATACGCAGTATTTT	CASSSAWGATDTQYF	TRBJ2-3	-	-	TRBV11-2
TGCGCCAGCAGTCAATCTTGCCGGCAGGGGTATGGCTACACCTTC	CASSQSCRQGYGYTF	TRBJ1-2	-	-	TRBV23-1
TGCGCCAGCAGCCAGATAGGGGGCCCGGGTAAGACCCAGTACTTC	CASSQIGGPGKTQYF	TRBJ2-5	TRBD1	-	TRBV5-1
TGCGCCAGCAACCCCCTAGCGGGGGGCTCTGGGGCCGGGGAGCTGTTTTTT	CASNPLAGGSGAGELFF	TRBJ2-2	TRBD2	-	TRBV5-1
TGTGCCAGCAGCCAAAGGTCTGGACAGCTCTATGGCTACACCTTC	CASSQRSGQLYGYTF	TRBJ1-2	-	-	TRBV14
TGCGCCAGCAGCCTTATCCCAACAGCCGCTGAGCAGTACTTC	CASSLIPTAAEQYF	TRBJ2-7	-	-	TRBV5-1
TGTGCCAGCAGCGTAGCGGTGGGGGGGGAGACCCAGTACTTC	CASSVAVGGETQYF	TRBJ2-5	TRBD2	-	TRBV9